This is a list of T cell receptor beta chains from one sample in a study of blood T cell repertoires in COVID-19. The method was immunoSEQ multiplex PCR; TCRdb's version includes in-frame clones alone and lacks a portion of them. The sample comprises 100,000 to 150,000 clones, around nine tenths of which are singletons, and about 1.9% rests with the top ten. The specimen sequenced was peripheral blood. The origin of the receptors is a man between 50 and 59 years old with COVID-19, enrolled during active disease. The CDR3 runs from the conserved cysteine through the conserved F or W. D genes are given only for firm matches. Clone sizes are given selectively: once, few, many, or a class where the clone is expanded.

TRBV18,TRBJ1-2,.,.,CASSPTTEPNYGYTF,TGTGCCAGCTCACCAACGACAGAACCTAACTATGGCTACACCTTC
TRBV9,TRBJ2-2,.,.,CASSSPQGTTGELFF,TGTGCCAGCAGCTCCCCCCAGGGTACAACCGGGGAGCTGTTTTTT
TRBV30,TRBJ1-5,.,.,CAWSPSGNQPQHF,TGTGCCTGGAGTCCGAGTGGCAATCAGCCCCAGCATTTT
TRBV5-8,TRBJ2-1,.,TRBD2,CASSLGSGVYNEQFF,TGTGCCAGCAGCTTGGGTAGCGGGGTCTACAATGAGCAGTTCTTC
TRBV14,TRBJ2-2,once,.,CASSPKNTGELFF,TGTGCCAGCAGCCCTAAAAACACCGGGGAGCTGTTTTTT
TRBV28,TRBJ1-6,once,.,CASSLLVGGNNSPLHF,TGTGCCAGCAGCCTACTTGTGGGGGGTAATAATTCACCCCTCCACTTT
TRBV7-9,TRBJ2-2,.,TRBD2,CASSLRGGIAGELFF,TGTGCCAGCAGCTTAAGGGGAGGGATCGCCGGGGAGCTGTTTTTT
TRBV7-9,TRBJ2-7,.,TRBD2,CASSISGRGTYEQYF,TGTGCCAGCAGCATTAGCGGGAGGGGCACCTACGAGCAGTACTTC
TRBV2,TRBJ2-2,.,.,CASSGQGTGELFF,TGTGCCAGCAGTGGGCAGGGGACCGGGGAGCTGTTTTTT
TRBV6-5,TRBJ2-5,.,.,CASSPRVETQYF,TGTGCCAGCAGCCCGAGGGTGGAGACCCAGTACTTC
TRBV10-3,TRBJ2-4,.,TRBD1,CAISESGQGKNIQYF,TGTGCCATCAGTGAGTCGGGACAGGGTAAAAACATTCAGTACTTC
TRBV30,TRBJ1-1,.,TRBD1,CAWRGDRRNTEAFF,TGTGCCTGGAGGGGGGACAGGCGAAACACTGAAGCTTTCTTT
TRBV7-2,TRBJ2-2,.,.,CASSLGLSTLNTGELFF,TGTGCCAGCAGCTTAGGACTTTCAACCCTTAACACCGGGGAGCTGTTTTTT
TRBV18,TRBJ1-4,.,.,CASSLEAGRSAKLFF,TGTGCCAGCTCACTTGAGGCGGGGCGGTCTGCAAAACTGTTTTTT
TRBV20-1,TRBJ2-7,.,.,CSASPRAYEQYF,TGCAGTGCTAGTCCGCGGGCATACGAGCAGTACTTC
TRBV10-1,TRBJ2-2,.,.,CASSPGGDTGELFF,TGCGCCAGCAGTCCCGGAGGGGACACCGGGGAGCTGTTTTTT
TRBV9,TRBJ2-1,.,TRBD2,CASAPGRRDNEQFF,TGTGCCAGCGCTCCCGGGAGGCGAGACAATGAGCAGTTCTTC
TRBV9,TRBJ2-5,.,.,CASSAHQETQYF,TGTGCCAGCAGCGCCCATCAAGAGACCCAGTACTTC
TRBV7-9,TRBJ1-5,.,TRBD1,CASSLETGQRSNQPQHF,TGTGCCAGCAGCTTAGAGACGGGACAGCGAAGCAATCAGCCCCAGCATTTT
TRBV18,TRBJ2-7,.,TRBD1,CASSRLQGAGYEQYF,TGTGCCAGCTCTCGGCTCCAGGGGGCTGGGTACGAGCAGTACTTC
TRBV2,TRBJ2-7,.,TRBD2,CASSEGGGRSYEQYF,TGTGCCAGCAGTGAAGGGGGCGGGAGATCCTACGAGCAGTACTTC
TRBV10-3,TRBJ2-1,.,TRBD2,CAIGGLAVYNEQFF,TGTGCCATCGGGGGACTAGCGGTGTACAATGAGCAGTTCTTC
TRBV5-1,TRBJ1-1,.,TRBD1,CASSSADRGTEAFF,TGCGCCAGCAGCTCTGCGGACAGGGGTACTGAAGCTTTCTTT
TRBV29-1,TRBJ1-4,.,TRBD1,CSVQQGLNEKLFF,TGCAGCGTTCAACAGGGGCTAAATGAAAAACTGTTTTTT
TRBV19,TRBJ2-7,.,.,CASSNRHHSYEQYF,TGTGCCAGTAGTAACAGACACCACTCCTACGAGCAGTACTTC
TRBV11-2,TRBJ2-7,.,TRBD2,CASSLSAGGPYEQYF,TGTGCCAGCAGCTTGTCAGCGGGAGGGCCGTACGAGCAGTACTTC
TRBV21-1,TRBJ2-7,.,.,CASSRLQGARDEQYF,TGTGCCAGCAGCCGCTTACAGGGGGCAAGGGACGAGCAGTACTTC
TRBV7-2,TRBJ2-7,.,.,CASSPHQDYEQYF,TGTGCCAGCAGCCCCCACCAGGACTACGAGCAGTACTTC
TRBV7-3,TRBJ2-2,.,.,CASTQSNTGELFF,TGTGCCAGCACTCAGTCGAACACCGGGGAGCTGTTTTTT
TRBV5-4,TRBJ2-3,.,TRBD1,CASSRDRGRDTQYF,TGTGCCAGCAGTCGGGACAGGGGGCGGGATACGCAGTATTTT
TRBV23-1,TRBJ2-5,.,TRBD1,CASSQRTQGNEETQYF,TGCGCCAGCAGTCAGAGAACACAGGGGAATGAGGAGACCCAGTACTTC
TRBV7-3,TRBJ1-1,.,.,CASSRTGVTEAFF,TGTGCCAGCAGCCGAACCGGGGTCACTGAAGCTTTCTTT
TRBV9,TRBJ2-1,.,TRBD2,CASSAGLAGNNEQFF,TGTGCCAGCAGCGCGGGACTAGCGGGTAACAATGAGCAGTTCTTC
TRBV19,TRBJ2-1,.,TRBD2,CASRKAGSSWNEQFF,TGTGCCAGTAGGAAAGCGGGATCTTCCTGGAATGAGCAGTTCTTC
TRBV9,TRBJ2-1,.,TRBD2,CASSVSGSSYNEQFF,TGTGCCAGCAGCGTCAGCGGGAGCTCCTACAATGAGCAGTTCTTC
TRBV7-9,TRBJ2-1,.,TRBD1,CASSVLDRGHEQFF,TGTGCCAGCAGCGTACTCGACAGGGGACATGAGCAGTTCTTC
TRBV19,TRBJ2-3,.,.,CASSPIGVALSTDTQYF,TGTGCCAGTAGCCCAATCGGAGTCGCCCTTAGCACAGATACGCAGTATTTT
TRBV10-3,TRBJ2-4,.,TRBD2,CAISESGGEVKNIQYF,TGTGCCATCAGTGAGTCGGGAGGGGAGGTCAAAAACATTCAGTACTTC
TRBV6-6,TRBJ1-1,.,.,CASPITEGTEAFF,TGTGCCAGCCCTATAACGGAGGGGACTGAAGCTTTCTTT
TRBV29-1,TRBJ1-2,once,TRBD1,CSALMGTGGLMGYTF,TGCAGCGCTTTAATGGGGACAGGGGGCCTCATGGGCTACACCTTC
TRBV3-1/TRBV3-2,TRBJ2-1,.,TRBD2,CASSQGTSGRRNEQFF,TGTGCCAGCAGCCAAGGGACTAGCGGGAGGCGTAATGAGCAGTTCTTC
TRBV7-8,TRBJ2-5,once,TRBD2,CASSPSPQAGGPETQYF,TGTGCCAGCAGCCCTTCCCCACAGGCGGGAGGGCCGGAGACCCAGTACTTC
TRBV20-1,TRBJ1-1,.,.,CSARGNTEAFF,TGCAGTGCCCGGGGGAACACTGAAGCTTTCTTT
TRBV5-1,TRBJ1-1,.,.,CASSPILPPDTEAFF,TGCGCCAGCAGCCCTATCCTACCTCCGGACACTGAAGCTTTCTTT
TRBV6-5,TRBJ2-3,.,.,CASRRPGPRDTQYF,TGTGCCAGCAGGCGGCCGGGTCCTCGGGATACGCAGTATTTT
TRBV5-1,TRBJ2-3,.,.,CASSLGQSSDTQYF,TGCGCCAGCAGCCTAGGACAGTCGTCGGATACGCAGTATTTT
TRBV10-3,TRBJ2-2,.,TRBD2,CAISEIAGTGELFF,TGTGCCATCAGTGAGATAGCGGGAACCGGGGAGCTGTTTTTT
TRBV5-1,TRBJ1-3,.,.,CASSLKVGAAGNTIYF,TGCGCCAGCAGCTTGAAAGTGGGGGCGGCTGGAAACACCATATATTTT
TRBV28,TRBJ1-1,.,TRBD1,CASSSGTGIIWDTEAFF,TGTGCCAGCTCCTCCGGGACAGGGATAATTTGGGACACTGAAGCTTTCTTT
TRBV7-2,TRBJ2-3,.,TRBD2,CASSLMVAGGPTDTQYF,TGTGCCAGCAGCTTAATGGTGGCGGGAGGACCCACAGATACGCAGTATTTT
TRBV11-3,TRBJ2-1,.,.,CASSLTTGSLSGYNEQFF,TGTGCCAGCAGCTTAACAACAGGGTCCCTATCGGGATACAATGAGCAGTTCTTC